One sample yielded the 30 T cell receptor beta chains listed below, sequenced in a study of naive and memory T cell subsets. The beta constant-region primer was an equimolar mix of two oligonucleotides covering TRBC1 and TRBC2. TCRdb used MiXCR to reprocess the UMI-ligation and nested PCR reads, holding one entry per CDR3 protein. The profile shows some 83,000 distinct CDR3 sequences, 13% of them singletons. Specimen: central memory CD4+ T cells from blood. Receptor source: a human donor in good health.

This chain connects TRBV12-3 or TRBV12-4 to TRBJ2-1, with 13 bases matching TRBD2. The CDR3 totals 15 residues. Trimming cost V 7 bases and J 8 bases; bases outside gene matches: 8. This CDR3 reads CASTILAGGGYEQFF. In DNA, the CDR3 is TGTGCCAGCACTATACTAGCGGGAGGGGGCTATGAGCAGTTCTTC.

The V call is TRBV11-2, the J call TRBJ2-1, with 11 nucleotides matching TRBD1. The CDR3 is 15 residues long. Germline loops: CDR1 SGHAT, CDR2 FQNNGV. The junction had 9 bases not matched to a gene; V was cut back by 5 bases and J by 9 bases. This CDR3 is CASSHLAGQGGEQFF. The CDR3 nucleotides are TGTGCCAGCAGCCACCTAGCGGGACAGGGGGGTGAGCAGTTCTTC.

The table lists this clonotype with a few counts. DNA for the CDR3: TGTGCCAGCAGCCGGTCAGGACAGAGCGGGTCCAATGAGCAGTTCTTC. Residues: CASSRSGQSGSNEQFF. V gene TRBV3-1 combines with J gene TRBJ2-1, with D tentatively TRBD1 or TRBD2 (6 bases each). Germline CDR1 and CDR2: LGHDT and YNNKEL (reference sequence). The CDR3 covers 16 residues. V gave up 4 bases and J gave up 6 bases, with 19 bases separating them.

The chain carries TRBV30 and TRBJ2-5, with D possibly matching TRBD2 (6 bases). The ends were cut back, 8 bases at V and 2 bases at J, with 9 bases in the middle. The CDR3 length is 11 residues. In germline, CDR1 is GTSNPN, CDR2 SVGIG (reference sequence). DNA for the CDR3: TGTGCCCTAGCGCCTCAAGAGACCCAGTACTTC. This sequence encodes CALAPQETQYF.

The rearrangement uses TRBV5-1 and TRBJ2-7, with 7 nucleotides matching TRBD2. Per germline, CDR1 SGHRS and CDR2 YFSETQ. With V trimmed by 4 bases and J by 7 bases, 17 bases remained unmatched. The CDR3 length is 16 residues. This CDR3 is CASSPSPGGRSGEQYF. CDR3 nucleotide sequence: TGCGCCAGCAGCCCATCACCGGGCGGGAGATCGGGGGAGCAGTACTTC.

V gene TRBV20-1 combines with J gene TRBJ2-5; possibly TRBD2 for D (5 bases). CDR1 and CDR2 from the germline V gene are DFQATT and SNEGSKA (reference sequence). This CDR3 region has 12 residues. V shed 6 bases and J shed 1 base, with 9 bases lying between them. The CDR3, as DNA: TGCAGTGCCGGGGAAGGCCAAGAGACCCAGTACTTC. Its translation: CSAGEGQETQYF.

This chain joins TRBV5-4 and TRBJ2-1, with TRBD2 as a possible D gene (6 bases). The CDR3 has 16 residues. Germline V gene lookup returns CDR1 SGHNT and CDR2 YYREEE (reference sequence). V lost 0 bases, J lost 3 bases, and 13 bases lay in between. CDR3 amino acids: CASSLGGQGGYNEQFF. Written as DNA, the CDR3 is TGTGCCAGCAGCTTGGGAGGGCAGGGAGGCTACAATGAGCAGTTCTTC.

The CDR3 spells CASSPRGSGASYNEQFF. CDR3 nucleotides: TGCGCCAGCAGCCCAAGGGGTTCCGGGGCCTCCTACAATGAGCAGTTCTTC. The chain links TRBV5-1 to TRBJ2-1; TRBD1 or TRBD2 may be the D gene (5 bases each). CDR3 length: 17 amino acids. In germline, CDR1 is SGHRS, CDR2 YFSETQ. The V and J ends lost 4 bases and 0 bases respectively, with 17 bases between them.

The CDR3 DNA follows: TGCAGCGTTGTACAGGGGGATGAAAAACTGTTTTTT. The encoded protein is CSVVQGDEKLFF. V is TRBV29-1 and J is TRBJ1-4, with TRBD1 identical over 8 bases. After removal of 4 bases from V and 6 bases from J, the junction contained 1 base not matched to a gene. Germline V CDR1 and CDR2: SQVTM, ANQGSEA. This CDR3 is built from 12 residues.

The V gene is TRBV3-1, the J gene TRBJ1-6, with a tentative D call TRBD1 (6 bases). CDR1 is LGHDT and CDR2 is YNNKEL in the germline V gene (reference sequence). Between the trimmed V and J ends, which lost 8 bases and 14 bases, there was a span of 22 bases. This CDR3 comprises 14 residues. The CDR3 coding sequence is TGTGCCAGCGCTAGCGGGGGCACTATAAGGGCCCTCCACTTT. Residues: CASASGGTIRALHF.

This clonotype was detected a few times. The CDR3 bases are TGCGCCAGCAGCCAAGGGGGACTTCGAACTCAGCCCCAGCATTTT. Translated: CASSQGGLRTQPQHF. This rearrangement joins TRBV4-1 to TRBJ1-5, with D perhaps TRBD1 (5 bases). The CDR3 totals 15 residues. Germline V CDR1 and CDR2: MGHRA, YSYEKL. V was clipped by 1 base and J by 6 bases, with 13 bases between them.

This rearrangement joins TRBV10-3 to TRBJ2-1, with D perhaps matching TRBD1 or TRBD2 (5 bases each). V lost 6 bases to trimming and J lost 5 bases, with 14 bases between them. Germline V gene data show CDR1 as ENHRY and CDR2 as SYGVKD. The CDR3 sequence is 14 residues long. CDR3 sequence (DNA): TGTGCCATCAGCGAGGGGCCGGGGCACAATGAGCAGTTCTTC. Translation gives CAISEGPGHNEQFF.

The CDR3 bases are TGTGCCTGGAGTGTTGGTAGGGGGGATCGGCAGTTCTTC. This translates into CAWSVGRGDRQFF. The V call is TRBV30, the J call TRBJ2-1; possibly TRBD1 or TRBD2 for D (6 bases each). CDR1 and CDR2 (germline): GTSNPN, SVGIG (reference sequence). V lost 0 bases, J lost 12 bases, and 15 bases lay in between. There are 13 residues in the CDR3.

This clonotype showed up just a few times. V usage is TRBV12-3 or TRBV12-4 and J usage is TRBJ2-3; D is unclear. V lost 6 bases, J lost 11 bases, and 12 bases lay in between. CDR3 length equals 11 residues. The CDR3 spells CASSPKGLQYF. CDR3 DNA sequence: TGTGCCAGCAGCCCCAAGGGTTTGCAGTATTTT.

This clonotype has at least ten counts. V gene TRBV5-4 combines with J gene TRBJ2-7, with D unclear. CDR1 is SGHNT, CDR2 YYREEE, per germline (reference sequence). There are 14 residues in the CDR3. The germline V and J ends were trimmed by 4 bases and 1 base, with 12 bases remaining between them. CDR3 DNA sequence: TGTGCCAGCAGCCTAGGCCAGAGTTCCTACGAGCAGTACTTC. Amino acid sequence: CASSLGQSSYEQYF.

The chain links TRBV15 to TRBJ2-1, with TRBD2 matching over 10 bases. From germline, CDR1 is LNHNV and CDR2 YYDKDF (reference sequence). This CDR3 region has 16 residues. V dropped 1 base and J dropped 4; count of bases not matched to a gene: 4. The CDR3 DNA follows: TGTGCCACCAGCAGAGGGTATAGCGGGAGGTACAATGAGCAGTTCTTC. Protein: CATSRGYSGRYNEQFF.

V and J are TRBV28 and TRBJ1-6, with D unresolved. The CDR3 consists of 14 residues. CDR1 and CDR2 from the germline V gene are MDHEN and SYDVKM. Trimming stripped 4 bases from V and 5 bases from J, with 9 bases between. CDR3 residues: CASSYPRDNSPLHF. In DNA form, the CDR3 reads TGTGCCAGCAGTTATCCGAGGGATAATTCACCCCTCCACTTT. Based on the CDR3 plus reference TRBV28 and TRBJ1-6, the full variable domain is DVKVTQSSRYLVKRTGEKVFLECVQDMDHENMFWYRQDPGLGLRLIYFSYDVKMKEKGDIPEGYSVSREKKERFSLILESASTNQTSMYLCASSYPRDNSPLHFGNGTRLTVT.

The V call is TRBV29-1, the J call TRBJ2-5; 8 nucleotides align to TRBD1. The germline V gene encodes CDR1 SQVTM and CDR2 ANQGSEA. Trimming cost V 5 bases and J 3 bases; bases outside gene matches: 8. The CDR3 length is 14 residues. The CDR3 DNA is TGCAGCGTTCAGAAGGACAGGGCTGAAGAGACCCAGTACTTC. This translates into CSVQKDRAEETQYF.

The V and J genes are TRBV7-9 and TRBJ2-1; the match to TRBD1 covers 12 bases. Per the germline V gene, CDR1 is SEHNR and CDR2 is FQNEAQ (reference sequence). There are 17 residues in the CDR3. The V gene end was trimmed by 5 bases and the J gene end by 2 bases; junction bases not matched to a gene: 7. The DNA of the CDR3 is TGTGCCAGCAGCCCTAGAGGGACAGGGGGCGCCTACAATGAGCAGTTCTTC. It yields the protein CASSPRGTGGAYNEQFF.

The chain is built from TRBV28 and TRBJ2-1; D is unresolved. The CDR3 sequence is 12 residues long. Trimming took 7 bases from V and 7 from J, leaving 11 bases between them. Germline CDR1 reads MDHEN; CDR2 reads SYDVKM. This chain's CDR3 is CASNEDRNEQFF. The CDR3 DNA follows: TGTGCCAGCAATGAGGATCGGAATGAGCAGTTCTTC.

The genes are TRBV13 and TRBJ2-5, with 14 bases matching TRBD2. CDR1 PRHDT and CDR2 FYEKMQ come from the germline V gene (reference sequence). Trimming removed 5 bases from V and 5 bases from J; junction bases left unmatched: 7. The CDR3 totals 16 residues. CDR3 in DNA: TGTGCCAGCAGCCTAAGAGGGACTAGCGGGAGTGAGACCCAGTACTTC. It specifies CASSLRGTSGSETQYF.

This sequence joins TRBV29-1 and TRBJ2-3; 7 positions agree with TRBD1. Trimming took 1 base from V and 5 from J; bases not matched to a gene: 9. The germline gives CDR1 SQVTM, CDR2 ANQGSEA. This CDR3 has 15 amino acids. The CDR3 region is CSVEGLGGMVDTQYF. In nucleotides, the CDR3 is TGCAGCGTTGAAGGGTTAGGGGGCATGGTAGATACGCAGTATTTT.

The chain has TRBV2 and TRBJ2-1; 9 nucleotides align to TRBD1. The V and J ends lost 7 bases and 3 bases, in that order; junction bases with no gene match: 4. This CDR3 is built from 14 residues. CDR1 SNHLY and CDR2 FYNNEI come from the germline V gene. The CDR3 loop is CASTGQGRYNEQFF. CDR3 in DNA: TGTGCCAGCACCGGACAGGGGCGCTACAATGAGCAGTTCTTC. The full variable domain, rest sourced from reference TRBV2 and TRBJ2-1, is EPEVTQTPSHQVTQMGQEVILRCVPISNHLYFYWYRQILGQKVEFLVSFYNNEISEKSEIFDDQFSVERPDGSNFTLKIRSTKLEDSAMYFCASTGQGRYNEQFFGPGTRLTVL.

This chain joins TRBV29-1 and TRBJ2-1; D is unresolved. This CDR3 has 11 residues. Trimming pared 5 bases from V and 10 bases from J, leaving 12 bases between. CDR1 is SQVTM, CDR2 ANQGSEA, per germline. In DNA form, the CDR3 reads TGCAGCGTTAGTCGCATTAGGGAGCAGTTCTTC. Its protein is CSVSRIREQFF.

Remarks on this clonotype: A much larger clone lies one base from this, so it may be a read error. The rearrangement joins TRBV3-1 to TRBJ2-1; the D gene is possibly TRBD1 (5 bases). The CDR3 extends over 15 amino acids. Per germline, CDR1 LGHDT and CDR2 YNNKEL (reference sequence). The CDR3 reads CASSLPSAGNNEQIF. The CDR3 DNA reads as TGTGCCAGCAGCCTCCCCTCGGCAGGGAACAATGAGCAGATCTTC.

Only a few counts were recorded for this clonotype. The J gene is TRBJ1-2, the V gene TRBV6-5, with D hard to call. This CDR3 contains 12 residues. V was trimmed by 5 bases and J by 8 bases, leaving 12 bases between them. Germline CDR1 is MNHEY and CDR2 is SVGAGI. The CDR3 DNA reads TGTGCCAGCAGTCCGGGATCTCCCGGCTACACCTTC. This sequence encodes CASSPGSPGYTF.

The V and J genes are TRBV12-3 or TRBV12-4 and TRBJ2-5, with 13 nucleotides matching TRBD2. The CDR3 runs 16 residues. The trim removed 5 bases at V and 2 bases at J, leaving 5 bases unmatched. CDR3 residues: CASSRGTSGIQETQYF. DNA of the CDR3: TGTGCCAGCAGTCGGGGGACTAGCGGGATTCAAGAGACCCAGTACTTC.

This clonotype was counted at least ten times. The chain links TRBV20-1 to TRBJ2-3; 7 nucleotides line up with TRBD2. V gave up 5 bases and J gave up 2 bases; unmatched junction bases: 10. Looked up from germline, CDR1 is DFQATT and CDR2 is SNEGSKA (reference sequence). This CDR3 contains 15 residues. This chain's CDR3 is CSAPPLAPNTDTQYF. In DNA, the CDR3 is TGCAGTGCTCCCCCACTAGCGCCTAACACAGATACGCAGTATTTT.

There are a few counts of this clonotype. The chain has TRBV28 and TRBJ2-1, with 8 nucleotides matching TRBD2. After removal of 6 bases from V and 4 bases from J, the junction contained 8 bases not matched to a gene. This CDR3 has 15 residues. Germline V CDR1 and CDR2: MDHEN, SYDVKM. CDR3 DNA: TGTGCCAGCAGGGCCCCCGGACTAGCTTACAATGAGCAGTTCTTC. As protein: CASRAPGLAYNEQFF.

This clonotype was detected ten times or more. The rearrangement links TRBV6-1 to TRBJ2-3; D not certain. Trimming removed 6 bases at V and 2 bases at J, with 12 bases between. Germline-derived CDR1 and CDR2 are MNHNS and SASEGT. CDR3 length: 14 residues. The CDR3 DNA is TGTGCCAGCAGAGAGATGGAGTCCACAGATACGCAGTATTTT. This translates into CASREMESTDTQYF.